Shown below are 21 T cell receptor beta chains from a single sample sequenced in a study of T cells in localized non-small cell lung cancer. Data came from immunoSEQ multiplex PCR; TCRdb stores just in-frame clones and leaves some out. The sample shows about 35,000 clones, 91% of them seen only once. The starting material was peripheral blood mononuclear cells, obtained before any cancer treatment. All receptors come from a female donor aged 60 or older with stage II lung adenocarcinoma.

The chain joins TRBV30 to TRBJ2-2; D unresolved. Trimming removed 3 bases from V and 7 bases from J, with 6 bases in between. The germline gives CDR1 GTSNPN, CDR2 SVGIG (reference sequence). The CDR3 contains 11 residues. The CDR3 here is CAWRLGGELFF. The CDR3 coding sequence is TGTGCCTGGAGACTGGGCGGGGAGCTGTTTTTT.

The CDR3 is CASSSEPLAPSSTDTQYF. Here the CDR3 DNA reads TGCGCCAGCAGCTCGGAGCCCCTCGCTCCTTCGTCCACAGATACGCAGTATTTT. This chain joins TRBV5-1 and TRBJ2-3; D unclear. Germline V gene lookup returns CDR1 SGHRS and CDR2 YFSETQ. The CDR3 consists of 18 residues. Trimming pared 3 bases from V and 2 bases from J, leaving 22 bases between. Supplemented by reference TRBV5-1 and TRBJ2-3, the full variable domain reads KAGVTQTPRYLIKTRGQQVTLSCSPISGHRSVSWYQQTPGQGLQFLFEYFSETQRNKGNFPGRFSGRQFSNSRSEMNVSTLELGDSALYLCASSSEPLAPSSTDTQYFGPGTRLTVL.

The genes are TRBV5-1 and TRBJ1-1; D is possibly TRBD1 (5 bases). From germline, CDR1 is SGHRS and CDR2 YFSETQ. Trimming stripped 6 bases from V and 1 base from J, with 16 bases between. This CDR3 comprises 15 residues. CDR3 loop: CASKGHQASNTEAFF. The CDR3 nucleotides are TGCGCCAGCAAAGGACATCAGGCCTCGAACACTGAAGCTTTCTTT.

The V call is TRBV19, the J call TRBJ1-3; TRBD1 is a possible D gene (6 bases). The CDR3 length is 14 residues. V dropped 6 bases and J dropped 0 bases, with 9 bases sitting between them. The germline V gene has CDR1 LNHDA and CDR2 SQIVND (reference sequence). The CDR3 loop reads CASRLQGSGNTIYF. The CDR3 DNA is TGTGCCAGTAGGTTACAGGGCTCTGGAAACACCATATATTTT.

V gene TRBV18 combines with J gene TRBJ2-7; D call uncertain. Germline loops: CDR1 KGHSH, CDR2 LQKENI. CDR3 length: 15 residues. The V and J ends lost 3 bases and 4 bases respectively, with 16 bases between them. The CDR3 protein is CASSPPGPIQYEQYF. CDR3 in DNA: TGTGCCAGCTCACCCCCGGGCCCGATCCAATACGAGCAGTACTTC. Filled out from reference TRBV18 and TRBJ2-7, the complete variable domain reads NAGVMQNPRHLVRRRGQEARLRCSPMKGHSHVYWYRQLPEEGLKFMVYLQKENIIDESGMPKERFSAEFPKEGPSILRIQQVVRGDSAAYFCASSPPGPIQYEQYFGPGTRLTVT.

The chain uses TRBV27 and TRBJ1-1; 7 bases are shared with TRBD1. The trim removed 7 bases at V and 5 bases at J, leaving 7 bases unmatched. Germline values: CDR1 MNHEY, CDR2 SMNVEV (reference sequence). The CDR3 length is 13 residues. The CDR3 DNA follows: TGTGCCAGCATCTCCGGGACAGCTACTGAAGCTTTCTTT. Its translation is CASISGTATEAFF.

The chain has TRBV9 and TRBJ1-5; unclear D gene. The CDR3 totals 15 residues. Germline CDR1 and CDR2: SGDLS and YYNGEE. The CDR3 nucleotides are TGTACGAGGGCCGACTTAATGGGTAGCAATCAGCCCCAGCATTTT. Amino acids: CTRADLMGSNQPQHF.

The V and J genes are TRBV4-3 and TRBJ2-7; 7 nucleotides align to TRBD1. Germline-derived CDR1 and CDR2 are LGHNA and YSLEER. The V and J ends lost 5 bases and 3 bases, in that order; junction bases with no gene match: 7. This CDR3 contains 14 residues. This CDR3 is CASSSVRDSYEQYF. For the CDR3, the DNA is TGCGCCAGCAGCTCAGTCCGGGACAGCTACGAGCAGTACTTC.

As for this clone: A junction boundary mismatches the germline segment, possibly from a read error. The gene calls are TRBV4-2 and TRBJ1-4; 7 nucleotides align to TRBD1. This CDR3 has 17 amino acids. From germline, CDR1 is LGHNA and CDR2 YNFKEQ. CDR3: CTSSQDGPGQPNEKLFF. In DNA, the CDR3 is TGTACCAGCAGCCAAGATGGGCCGGGACAGCCTAATGAAAAACTGTTTTTT.

The chain carries TRBV4-1 and TRBJ2-7; 12 bases agree with TRBD1. The CDR3 length is 17 residues. V was clipped by 0 bases and J by 5 bases; unmatched bases: 8. Looked up from germline, CDR1 is MGHRA and CDR2 is YSYEKL. CDR3 amino acids: CASSQDSRDRGLNEQYF. In DNA, the CDR3 is TGCGCCAGCAGCCAAGATTCCCGGGACAGGGGGCTCAACGAGCAGTACTTC.

J is TRBJ2-7 and V is TRBV5-1, with D possibly TRBD1 on 5 matching bases. The germline V gene has CDR1 SGHRS and CDR2 YFSETQ. Trimming stripped 7 bases from V and 1 base from J, with 9 bases between. The CDR3 spans 12 residues. The CDR3 DNA reads as TGCGCCAGCTTTGACAGTTCCTACGAGCAGTACTTC. Protein product: CASFDSSYEQYF. Based on the CDR3 plus reference TRBV5-1 and TRBJ2-7, the full variable domain is KAGVTQTPRYLIKTRGQQVTLSCSPISGHRSVSWYQQTPGQGLQFLFEYFSETQRNKGNFPGRFSGRQFSNSRSEMNVSTLELGDSALYLCASFDSSYEQYFGPGTRLTVT.

The genes are TRBV28 and TRBJ2-3, with D possibly called TRBD1 or TRBD2 (5 bases each). V was trimmed by 3 bases and J by 2 bases, leaving 18 bases between them. The CDR3 is 17 residues long. Germline V gene sequence: CDR1 MDHEN, CDR2 SYDVKM. CDR3 sequence reads: CASSFSTLAGATDTQYF. The CDR3 coding sequence is TGTGCCAGCAGTTTCTCTACCCTGGCCGGGGCCACAGATACGCAGTATTTT.

This clone was observed a few times. V gene TRBV18 combines with J gene TRBJ1-3; D possibly corresponds to TRBD1 (6 bases). With 3 bases removed from V and 0 bases from J, the gap between germline ends came to 12 bases. Germline CDR1 is KGHSH and CDR2 is LQKENI. The CDR3 totals 16 residues. The CDR3 bases are TGTGCCAGCTCACCTAGACAGGTTCCCTCTGGAAACACCATATATTTT. This sequence encodes CASSPRQVPSGNTIYF.

The chain carries TRBV29-1 and TRBJ1-3; TRBD1 might be the D (6 bases). V lost 4 bases and J lost 7, with 17 bases in between. From germline, CDR1 is SQVTM and CDR2 ANQGSEA. This CDR3 is built from 14 residues. DNA for the CDR3: TGCAGCGTTGTTCTCAGGGGCCTCGGGAACACCATATATTTT. Encoded protein: CSVVLRGLGNTIYF.

In this sample, this clone turned up once. The chain employs TRBV19 and TRBJ1-2; D may be TRBD1 (6 bases). This CDR3 region has 15 residues. V lost 8 bases, J lost 7 bases, and 23 bases lay in between. Looked up from germline, CDR1 is LNHDA and CDR2 is SQIVND (reference sequence). CDR3 loop: CASWNFRVGQTGYTF. In nucleotides, the CDR3 is TGTGCCAGTTGGAACTTCCGGGTGGGACAAACTGGCTACACCTTC.

This clone ranks as medium-sized (0.01 to 0.1%). V usage is TRBV6-1 and J usage is TRBJ2-1; TRBD2 aligns across 11 bases. This CDR3 comprises 15 residues. Germline loops: CDR1 MNHNS, CDR2 SASEGT. V trimming: 5 bases; J trimming: 3 bases; junction bases outside the gene matches: 3. The CDR3 reads CASSFGTSGYNEQFF. In DNA, the CDR3 is TGTGCCAGCAGTTTCGGGACTAGCGGCTACAATGAGCAGTTCTTC.

The chain links TRBV7-2 to TRBJ1-2, with D unclear. This CDR3 is built from 12 residues. The V gene's germline CDR1 is SGHTA and CDR2 FQGNSA. Trimming took 5 bases from V and 5 from J, leaving 9 bases between them. CDR3 region: CASSPTLYGYTF. The CDR3 nucleotides are TGTGCCAGCAGCCCAACCTTATATGGCTACACCTTC. Drawing the rest from reference TRBV7-2 and TRBJ1-2, the complete variable domain is GAGVSQSPSNKVTEKGKDVELRCDPISGHTALYWYRQSLGQGLEFLIYFQGNSAPDKSGLPSDRFSAERTGGSVSTLTIQRTQQEDSAVYLCASSPTLYGYTFGSGTRLTVV.

The chain combines TRBV7-9 with TRBJ2-1, with a weak D call TRBD1 (6 bases). The CDR3 covers 18 residues. Germline values: CDR1 SEHNR, CDR2 FQNEAQ (reference sequence). V shed 7 bases and J shed 7 bases, with 29 bases lying between them. CDR3: CASTTQGFPSTKANEQFF. Written as DNA, the CDR3 is TGTGCCAGCACAACACAGGGATTTCCAAGCACCAAGGCAAATGAGCAGTTCTTC.

The chain is built from TRBV30 and TRBJ2-7; possibly TRBD1 for D (5 bases). The CDR3 consists of 15 residues. V lost 0 bases and J lost 3, with 15 bases in between. In germline, CDR1 is GTSNPN, CDR2 SVGIG (reference sequence). CDR3 residues: CAWSVPGRVIYEQYF. CDR3 coding DNA: TGTGCCTGGAGTGTACCCGGCAGGGTGATCTACGAGCAGTACTTC.

This chain connects TRBV7-9 to TRBJ1-1; D gene ambiguous. The germline V gene has CDR1 SEHNR and CDR2 FQNEAQ (reference sequence). V lost 2 bases and J 2 bases, leaving 9 bases between the germline ends. The CDR3 loop spans 14 amino acids. CDR3 in amino acids: CASSLRSVNTEAFF. The CDR3, as DNA: TGTGCCAGCAGCTTACGATCGGTAAACACTGAAGCTTTCTTT.

The chain is built from TRBV5-4 and TRBJ2-6; D not resolved. V was pared by 3 bases and J by 0 bases, with 10 bases between. The CDR3 length is 16 residues. Germline CDR1 is SGHNT and CDR2 is YYREEE (reference sequence). The CDR3 sequence is CASSSRRISGANVLTF. The CDR3 coding sequence is TGTGCCAGCAGCTCTCGCAGAATCTCTGGGGCCAACGTCCTGACTTTC.